This TCR beta chain appears in the sequencing data of a study of identical twins. Concerning this clonotype: Antigen: not known.

The CDR3 has 13 amino acids. Losses at the gene ends were 2 bases for V and 4 bases for J; bases not matched to a gene: 3. Germline V lookup: CDR1 DFQATT, CDR2 SNEGSKA (reference sequence). MiXCR, applied by TCRdb to the 5' RACE reads, yields one record per CDR3 protein. This table holds some 1,700,000 distinct CDR3 sequences, around 33% found once. Study-level results: Rather than following the same donors, the conclusions depended on cross-sectional statistical analysis. Twins shared beta out-of-frame sequences in excess, but this excess was weaker.

The rearrangement joins TRBV20-1 to TRBJ1-2; 8 bases match TRBD1. Sequenced sample: cord blood. The TCR comes from a newborn girl in good health. The CDR3 region has the DNA TGCAGTGCTAGATTCCAGGGGGCCTATGGCTACACCTTC. Its protein product is CSARFQGAYGYTF.